A single sample gave rise to the 27 T cell receptor beta chains below, sequenced in a study of blood T cell repertoires in COVID-19. Generated by immunoSEQ multiplex PCR, the TCRdb table keeps only in-frame clones and is missing some. The sample records around 20,000 clones, roughly 88% being singletons. Input material: peripheral blood. These receptors were obtained from a man between 65 and 85 years old with acute or convalescent COVID-19.

The J gene is TRBJ2-1, the V gene TRBV19; 8 nucleotides align to TRBD2. Germline CDR1 LNHDA, CDR2 SQIVND (reference sequence). V dropped 6 bases and J dropped 7; count of bases not matched to a gene: 11. This CDR3 has 15 amino acids. This CDR3 reads CASSVLGLVANEQFF. CDR3 DNA: TGTGCCAGTAGCGTCCTGGGACTAGTTGCAAATGAGCAGTTCTTC. Full variable domain (outside the CDR3, taken from reference TRBV19 and TRBJ2-1): DGGITQSPKYLFRKEGQNVTLSCEQNLNHDAMYWYRQDPGQGLRLIYYSQIVNDFQKGDIAEGYSVSREKKESFPLTVTSAQKNPTAFYLCASSVLGLVANEQFFGPGTRLTVL.

The J gene is TRBJ1-2, the V gene TRBV19; D possibly corresponds to TRBD1 (6 bases). V lost 7 bases and J 5 bases, leaving 14 bases between the germline ends. The germline V gene has CDR1 LNHDA and CDR2 SQIVND (reference sequence). The CDR3 is 13 amino acids. CDR3 protein: CASNPQGAYGYTF. The CDR3 bases are TGTGCCAGTAACCCACAGGGCGCGTATGGCTACACCTTC.

This rearrangement joins TRBV5-4 to TRBJ2-1; 10 bases agree with TRBD2. Germline V gene sequence: CDR1 SGHNT, CDR2 YYREEE (reference sequence). This CDR3 is built from 15 residues. After removal of 6 bases from V and 6 bases from J, the junction contained 9 bases not matched to a gene. The CDR3: CASNSGLAQANEQFF. The CDR3 coding sequence is TGTGCCAGCAATTCGGGACTAGCGCAAGCCAATGAGCAGTTCTTC. The full variable domain, in which reference TRBV5-4 and TRBJ2-1 provide the parts outside the CDR3, is ETGVTQSPTHLIKTRGQQVTLRCSSQSGHNTVSWYQQALGQGPQFIFQYYREEENGRGNFPPRFSGLQFPNYSSELNVNALELDDSALYLCASNSGLAQANEQFFGPGTRLTVL.

The V and J genes are TRBV5-1 and TRBJ2-2, with a possible D match to TRBD2 (6 bases). V lost 6 bases to trimming and J lost 0 bases, with 18 bases between them. The germline gives CDR1 SGHRS, CDR2 YFSETQ. The CDR3 runs to 17 residues. The CDR3 is CASIEGLSPTNTGELFF. The CDR3 DNA follows: TGCGCCAGCATTGAGGGACTCTCCCCCACGAACACCGGGGAGCTGTTTTTT.

V usage is TRBV18 and J usage is TRBJ1-5; 12 bases align to TRBD1. CDR3 size: 16 residues. The V gene's germline CDR1 is KGHSH and CDR2 LQKENI. The junction had 4 bases not matched to a gene; V was cut back by 6 bases and J by 1 base. The CDR3 loop is CASSRDRGPSNQPQHF. The CDR3 bases are TGTGCCAGCTCGAGGGACAGGGGGCCAAGCAATCAGCCCCAGCATTTT.

V usage is TRBV20-1 and J usage is TRBJ2-3; 12 nucleotides agree with TRBD2. The junction had 8 bases not matched to a gene; V was cut back by 3 bases and J by 4 bases. Germline-derived CDR1 and CDR2 are DFQATT and SNEGSKA (reference sequence). There are 16 residues in the CDR3. The chain's CDR3 is CSASLASGRDSDTQYF. In DNA form, the CDR3 reads TGCAGTGCTAGTCTTGCTAGCGGGAGGGATTCAGATACGCAGTATTTT.

This chain connects TRBV12-3 or TRBV12-4 to TRBJ2-7; weak D call: TRBD1 (6 bases). The CDR3 has 13 residues. V lost 2 bases to trimming and J lost 2 bases, with 7 bases between them. The CDR3 coding sequence is TGTGCCAGCAGTTTAAAGGGGGCCTACGAGCAGTACTTC. Amino acids: CASSLKGAYEQYF.

The chain recombines TRBV15 with TRBJ2-6; D unclear. V lost 0 bases to trimming and J lost 0 bases, with 9 bases between them. The CDR3 is 17 amino acids. CDR1 and CDR2 from the germline V gene are LNHNV and YYDKDF (reference sequence). The DNA of the CDR3 is TGTGCCACCAGCAGAGATGTGGCGGCCTCTGGGGCCAACGTCCTGACTTTC. Translation: CATSRDVAASGANVLTF.

The chain carries TRBV11-2 and TRBJ2-5, with D possibly TRBD2 on 7 matching bases. V lost 5 bases and J lost 5, with 12 bases in between. Per the germline V gene, CDR1 is SGHAT and CDR2 is FQNNGV. CDR3 length equals 13 residues. In nucleotides, the CDR3 is TGTGCCAGCAGCCGGGGGGCCGGCGAGACCCAGTACTTC. This gives the protein CASSRGAGETQYF.

This chain links TRBV27 with TRBJ2-1, with D maybe TRBD1 (6 bases). Germline CDR1 and CDR2: MNHEY and SMNVEV (reference sequence). Deletions cut 5 bases from V and 2 bases from J, with 28 bases between. The CDR3 is made up of 20 amino acids. CDR3 region: CASSRPRLNRDTSPYNEQFF. CDR3 DNA sequence: TGTGCCAGCAGTCGCCCCAGGTTGAATCGGGACACCTCGCCCTACAATGAGCAGTTCTTC.

CDR3 sequence reads: CATSRDQAGGGSPLHF. CDR3 DNA: TGTGCCACCAGCAGAGATCAGGCAGGGGGAGGTTCACCCCTCCACTTT. The chain links TRBV15 to TRBJ1-6; 7 positions match TRBD1. The CDR3 is 16 amino acids. Germline V gene lookup returns CDR1 LNHNV and CDR2 YYDKDF (reference sequence). Unmatched junction bases numbered 8, after V lost 0 bases and J lost 9 bases.

The chain recombines TRBV20-1 with TRBJ1-1, with 11 bases aligning to TRBD1. This CDR3 spans 12 amino acids. V shed 3 bases, J shed 11 bases, and the junction held 5 bases outside the gene matches. The germline V gene has CDR1 DFQATT and CDR2 SNEGSKA (reference sequence). CDR3 coding DNA: TGCAGTGCTAGTACGGACAGGGGGCATGCTTTCTTT. It yields the protein CSASTDRGHAFF.

This chain connects TRBV29-1 to TRBJ1-2; 7 bases are a match to TRBD1. Germline loops: CDR1 SQVTM, CDR2 ANQGSEA. The V and J ends lost 4 bases and 6 bases, in that order; junction bases with no gene match: 2. CDR3 length equals 11 residues. CDR3 bases: TGCAGCGTTGTCAGGGGGAATGGCTACACCTTC. It translates to CSVVRGNGYTF.

V usage is TRBV12-5 and J usage is TRBJ2-3; D might be TRBD2 (5 bases). V was pared by 5 bases and J by 9 bases, with 12 bases between. Germline V gene sequence: CDR1 LGHNT, CDR2 FRNRAP. This CDR3 comprises 12 residues. The CDR3 DNA sequence: TGTGCTAGTGGTGCGGACCCGGGGACGCAGTATTTT. This translates into CASGADPGTQYF.

The chain couples TRBV6-5 to TRBJ1-1; TRBD1 aligns across 7 bases. Trimming at V came to 8 bases and at J to 4 bases, leaving 7 bases not matched to a gene. The CDR3 has 13 residues. Germline V gives CDR1 MNHEY, CDR2 SVGAGI. The CDR3 sequence: CASFDRESTEAFF. The CDR3 DNA reads TGTGCCAGCTTCGACAGGGAGAGCACTGAAGCTTTCTTT.

The chain combines TRBV28 with TRBJ2-4; 10 bases match TRBD2. V trimming: 2 bases; J trimming: 2 bases; junction bases outside the gene matches: 6. This CDR3 comprises 17 residues. Germline loops: CDR1 MDHEN, CDR2 SYDVKM. The CDR3, as DNA: TGTGCCAGCAGTTTACGGACTAGCGGAGACCCCAAAAACATTCAGTACTTC. Amino acids: CASSLRTSGDPKNIQYF.

The chain is built from TRBV27 and TRBJ2-7; TRBD2 aligns across 13 bases. J gave up 3 bases and V 7 bases, and 6 bases lay outside the gene matches. Germline loops: CDR1 MNHEY, CDR2 SMNVEV (reference sequence). This CDR3 has 15 residues. DNA of the CDR3: TGTGCCAGCACCAGGACTAGCGGGAGTGGCTACGAGCAGTACTTC. It is translated as CASTRTSGSGYEQYF.

V and J are TRBV7-9 and TRBJ2-7; D ambiguous. The germline gives CDR1 SEHNR, CDR2 FQNEAQ (reference sequence). The CDR3 has 14 residues. V lost 6 bases, J lost 7 bases, and 19 bases lay in between. This CDR3 is CASRRDAGVREQYF. The CDR3 bases are TGTGCCAGCAGGAGAGACGCCGGAGTTCGTGAGCAGTACTTC.

V gene TRBV7-2 combines with J gene TRBJ1-4; D is possibly TRBD1 (6 bases). Per the germline V gene, CDR1 is SGHTA and CDR2 is FQGNSA. The germline V and J ends were trimmed by 5 bases and 7 bases, with 17 bases remaining between them. This CDR3 region has 15 residues. CDR3 sequence: CASSPVRGAGEKLFF. The CDR3 bases are TGTGCCAGCAGCCCCGTTCGGGGGGCTGGTGAAAAACTGTTTTTT.

This chain connects TRBV5-1 to TRBJ1-2; D call uncertain. The CDR3 extends over 14 amino acids. The ends were cut back, 4 bases at V and 6 bases at J, with 16 bases in the middle. Germline CDR1 reads SGHRS; CDR2 reads YFSETQ. CDR3 DNA sequence: TGCGCCAGCAGCCGCGACAAAGTTGGTCATGGCTACACCTTC. Its protein is CASSRDKVGHGYTF.

V is TRBV28 and J is TRBJ1-1, with 7 bases matching TRBD1. With V trimmed by 4 bases and J by 3 bases, 14 bases remained unmatched. Germline loops: CDR1 MDHEN, CDR2 SYDVKM. CDR3 length: 17 residues. The CDR3 loop is CASSSKLDREEDTEAFF. As DNA, the CDR3 is TGTGCCAGCAGTTCTAAACTCGACAGGGAAGAGGACACTGAAGCTTTCTTT.

V usage is TRBV7-2 and J usage is TRBJ2-5; TRBD1 aligns across 7 bases. Germline V CDR1 and CDR2: SGHTA, FQGNSA. CDR3 size: 15 residues. The V gene end was trimmed by 6 bases and the J gene end by 5 bases; junction bases not matched to a gene: 12. The CDR3 sequence: CASSFEGAPMETQYF. DNA of the CDR3: TGTGCCAGCAGTTTCGAGGGGGCGCCCATGGAGACCCAGTACTTC.

V gene TRBV6-6 combines with J gene TRBJ1-1; D is uncertain. Per the germline V gene, CDR1 is MNHNY and CDR2 is SVGAGI (reference sequence). Between the trimmed V and J ends, which lost 3 bases and 5 bases, there was a span of 7 bases. This CDR3 is 12 amino acids long. The DNA for the CDR3 is TGTGCCAGCAGTTATACGGGGACTGAAGCTTTCTTT. Protein: CASSYTGTEAFF.

The chain carries TRBV3-1 (or the pseudogene TRBV3-2) and TRBJ1-1; 7 bases are a match to TRBD1. Trimming removed 4 bases from V and 7 bases from J; junction bases left unmatched: 6. The CDR3 has 13 amino acids. The germline gives CDR1 LGHDT, CDR2 YNNKEL (reference sequence). The CDR3 DNA reads TGTGCCAGCAGCCGTATACAGGGGCTTGAAGCTTTCTTT. This codes for CASSRIQGLEAFF.

The chain uses TRBV27 and TRBJ2-1; maybe TRBD1 (5 bases). Trimming stripped 7 bases from V and 5 bases from J, with 15 bases between. The CDR3 totals 14 residues. Germline assignment: CDR1 MNHEY and CDR2 SMNVEV (reference sequence). CDR3 nucleotides: TGTGCCAGCATCCCTTGGGGCAGGAACAATGAGCAGTTCTTC. Translated: CASIPWGRNNEQFF.

This clone was picked up a small number of times. CDR3 sequence: CACNPTGLNQPQHF. The CDR3, as DNA: TGTGCCTGCAACCCGACAGGGCTAAATCAGCCCCAGCATTTT. This chain joins TRBV30 and TRBJ1-5, with 7 bases identical to TRBD1. Germline assignment: CDR1 GTSNPN and CDR2 SVGIG (reference sequence). J gave up 4 bases and V 6 bases, and 9 bases lay outside the gene matches. There are 14 residues in the CDR3. Filled out from reference TRBV30 and TRBJ1-5, the complete variable domain reads SQTIHQWPATLVQPVGSPLSLECTVEGTSNPNLYWYRQAAGRGLQLLFYSVGIGQISSEVPQNLSASRPQDRQFILSSKKLLLSDSGFYLCACNPTGLNQPQHFGDGTRLSIL.

The V call is TRBV18, the J call TRBJ2-1, with 8 bases lining up with TRBD2. Losses at the gene ends were 4 bases for V and 9 bases for J; bases not matched to a gene: 5. The CDR3 runs to 13 residues. Germline CDR1 reads KGHSH; CDR2 reads LQKENI. Here the CDR3 DNA reads TGTGCCAGCTCACTAAATCGGGAGGGTGAGCAGTTCTTC. It translates to CASSLNREGEQFF.